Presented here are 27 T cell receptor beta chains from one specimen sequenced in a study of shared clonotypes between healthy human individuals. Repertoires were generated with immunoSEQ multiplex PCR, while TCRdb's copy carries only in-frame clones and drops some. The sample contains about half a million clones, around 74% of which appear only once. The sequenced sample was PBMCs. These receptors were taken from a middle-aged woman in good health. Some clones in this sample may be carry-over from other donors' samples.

Here the CDR3 DNA reads TGTGCCAGCAGTCCATACTGGACAGCTTCGACGAGTGGCTACACCTTC. It specifies CASSPYWTASTSGYTF. V usage is TRBV28 and J usage is TRBJ1-2, with a tentative D call TRBD1 (6 bases). Trimming removed 5 bases from V and 7 bases from J, with 23 bases in between. Germline V gene data show CDR1 as MDHEN and CDR2 as SYDVKM. The CDR3 has 16 amino acids.

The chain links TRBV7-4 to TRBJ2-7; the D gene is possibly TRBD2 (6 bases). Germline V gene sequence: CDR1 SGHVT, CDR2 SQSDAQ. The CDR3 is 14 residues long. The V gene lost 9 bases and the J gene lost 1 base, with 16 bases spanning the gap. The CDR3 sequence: CARNPRDLSYEQYF. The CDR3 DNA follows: TGTGCCAGAAACCCCCGGGACTTATCCTACGAGCAGTACTTC.

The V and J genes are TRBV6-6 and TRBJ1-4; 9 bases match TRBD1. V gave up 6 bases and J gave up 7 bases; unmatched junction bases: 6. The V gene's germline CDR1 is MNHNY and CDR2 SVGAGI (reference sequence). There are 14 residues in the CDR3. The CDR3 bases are TGTGCCAGCAGCCAGGGACAGGGATTTGAAAAACTGTTTTTT. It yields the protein CASSQGQGFEKLFF.

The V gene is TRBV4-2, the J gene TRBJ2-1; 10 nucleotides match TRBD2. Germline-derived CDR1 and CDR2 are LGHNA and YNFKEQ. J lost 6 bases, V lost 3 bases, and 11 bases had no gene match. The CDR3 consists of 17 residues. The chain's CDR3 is CASSHPLGLASPNEQFF. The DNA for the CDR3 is TGTGCCAGCAGCCACCCTCTGGGACTAGCGAGCCCCAATGAGCAGTTCTTC.

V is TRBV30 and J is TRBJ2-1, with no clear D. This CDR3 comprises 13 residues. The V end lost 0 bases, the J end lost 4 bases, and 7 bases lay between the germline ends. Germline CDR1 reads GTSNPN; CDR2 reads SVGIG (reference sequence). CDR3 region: CAWSVSAYNEQFF. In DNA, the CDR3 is TGTGCCTGGAGTGTTTCTGCATACAATGAGCAGTTCTTC.

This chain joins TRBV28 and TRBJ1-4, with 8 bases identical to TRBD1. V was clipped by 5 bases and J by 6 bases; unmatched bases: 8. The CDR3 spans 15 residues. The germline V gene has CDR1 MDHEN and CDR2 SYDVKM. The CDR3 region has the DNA TGTGCCAGCAGTGACTACGGGACAGGAGATGAAAAACTGTTTTTT. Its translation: CASSDYGTGDEKLFF.

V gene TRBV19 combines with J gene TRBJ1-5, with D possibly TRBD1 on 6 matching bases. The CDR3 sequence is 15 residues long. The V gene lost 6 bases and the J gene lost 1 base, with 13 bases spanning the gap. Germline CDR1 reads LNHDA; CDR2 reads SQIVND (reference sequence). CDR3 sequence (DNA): TGTGCCAGTAGAACAGGGCTTTTCAGCAATCAGCCCCAGCATTTT. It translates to CASRTGLFSNQPQHF.

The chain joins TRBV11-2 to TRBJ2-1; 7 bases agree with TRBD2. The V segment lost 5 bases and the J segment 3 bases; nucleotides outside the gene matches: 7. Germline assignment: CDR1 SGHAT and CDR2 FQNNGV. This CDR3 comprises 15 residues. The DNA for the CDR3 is TGTGCCAGCAGCCGAACCGGACTAGTCTACAATGAGCAGTTCTTC. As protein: CASSRTGLVYNEQFF.

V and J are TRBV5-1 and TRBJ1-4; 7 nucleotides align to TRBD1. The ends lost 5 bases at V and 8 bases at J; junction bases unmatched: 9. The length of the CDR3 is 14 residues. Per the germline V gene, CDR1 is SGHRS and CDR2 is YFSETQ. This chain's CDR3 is CASRATLGGEKLFF. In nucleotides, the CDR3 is TGCGCCAGCAGGGCCACATTAGGGGGCGAAAAACTGTTTTTT. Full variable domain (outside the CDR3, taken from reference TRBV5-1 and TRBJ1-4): KAGVTQTPRYLIKTRGQQVTLSCSPISGHRSVSWYQQTPGQGLQFLFEYFSETQRNKGNFPGRFSGRQFSNSRSEMNVSTLELGDSALYLCASRATLGGEKLFFGSGTQLSVL.

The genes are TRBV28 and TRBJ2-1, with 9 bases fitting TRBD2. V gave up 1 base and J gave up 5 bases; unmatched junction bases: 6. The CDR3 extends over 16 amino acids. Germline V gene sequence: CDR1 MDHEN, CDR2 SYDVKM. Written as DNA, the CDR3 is TGTGCCAGCAGTTTATTATCTAGCGGGAAGAACAATGAGCAGTTCTTC. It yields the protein CASSLLSSGKNNEQFF.

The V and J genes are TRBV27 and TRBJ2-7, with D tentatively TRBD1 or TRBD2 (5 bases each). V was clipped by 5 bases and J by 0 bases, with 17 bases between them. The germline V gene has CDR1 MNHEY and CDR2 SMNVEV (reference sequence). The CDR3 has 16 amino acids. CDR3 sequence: CASSRGFGATSYEQYF. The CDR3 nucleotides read TGTGCCAGCAGTCGGGGCTTTGGGGCGACCTCCTACGAGCAGTACTTC.

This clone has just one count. The CDR3 spells CASSVVRDRERGGYTF. Written as DNA, the CDR3 is TGTGCCAGCAGCGTGGTCCGGGACAGGGAACGAGGTGGCTACACCTTC. This sequence joins TRBV5-6 and TRBJ1-2, with 9 positions matching TRBD1. The CDR3 is 16 amino acids. V shed 4 bases, J shed 7 bases, and the junction held 14 bases outside the gene matches. CDR1 is SGHDT, CDR2 YYEEEE, per germline.

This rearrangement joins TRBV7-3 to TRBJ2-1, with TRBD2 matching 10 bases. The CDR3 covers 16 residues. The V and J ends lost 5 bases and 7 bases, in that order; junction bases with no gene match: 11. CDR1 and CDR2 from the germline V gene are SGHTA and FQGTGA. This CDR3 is CASSPLLAGVSNEQFF. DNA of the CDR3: TGTGCCAGCAGCCCGCTCCTAGCGGGAGTGAGTAATGAGCAGTTCTTC.

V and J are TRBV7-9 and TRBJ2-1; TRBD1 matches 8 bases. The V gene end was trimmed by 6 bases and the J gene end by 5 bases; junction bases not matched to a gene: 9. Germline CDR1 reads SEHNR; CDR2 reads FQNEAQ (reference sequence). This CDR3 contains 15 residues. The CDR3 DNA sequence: TGTGCCAGCAGTCACCGGGACAGGACGCACAATGAGCAGTTCTTC. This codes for CASSHRDRTHNEQFF. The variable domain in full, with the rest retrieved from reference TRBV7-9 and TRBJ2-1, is DTGVSQNPRHKITKRGQNVTFRCDPISEHNRLYWYRQTLGQGPEFLTYFQNEAQLEKSRLLSDRFSAERPKGSFSTLEIQRTEQGDSAMYLCASSHRDRTHNEQFFGPGTRLTVL.

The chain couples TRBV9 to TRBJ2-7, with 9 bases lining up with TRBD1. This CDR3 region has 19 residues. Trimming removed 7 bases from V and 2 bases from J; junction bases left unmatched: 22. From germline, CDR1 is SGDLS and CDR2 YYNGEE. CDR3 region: CASPLLRTGVPSGPYEQYF. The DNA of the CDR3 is TGTGCCAGCCCACTCCTAAGGACAGGGGTTCCGAGCGGCCCCTACGAGCAGTACTTC.

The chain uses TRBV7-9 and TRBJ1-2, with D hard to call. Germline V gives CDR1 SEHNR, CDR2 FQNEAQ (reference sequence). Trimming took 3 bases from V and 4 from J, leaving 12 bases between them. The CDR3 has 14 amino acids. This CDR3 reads CASSFLPTSYGYTF. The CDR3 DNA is TGTGCCAGCAGCTTCCTGCCCACAAGCTATGGCTACACCTTC.

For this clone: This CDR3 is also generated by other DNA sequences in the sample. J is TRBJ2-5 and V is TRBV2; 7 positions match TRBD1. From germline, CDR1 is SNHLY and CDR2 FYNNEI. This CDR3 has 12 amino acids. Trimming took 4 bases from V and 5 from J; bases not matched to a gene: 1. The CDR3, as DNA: TGTGCCAGCAGTGGACAGGGTGAGACCCAGTACTTC. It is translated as CASSGQGETQYF.

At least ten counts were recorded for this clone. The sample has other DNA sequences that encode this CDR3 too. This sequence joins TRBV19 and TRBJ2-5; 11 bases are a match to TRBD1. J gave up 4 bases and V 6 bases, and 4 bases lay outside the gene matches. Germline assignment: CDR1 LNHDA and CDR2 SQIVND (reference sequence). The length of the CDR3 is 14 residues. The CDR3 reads CASRDRGRGETQYF. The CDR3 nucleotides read TGTGCCAGTAGGGACAGGGGGCGCGGAGAGACCCAGTACTTC.

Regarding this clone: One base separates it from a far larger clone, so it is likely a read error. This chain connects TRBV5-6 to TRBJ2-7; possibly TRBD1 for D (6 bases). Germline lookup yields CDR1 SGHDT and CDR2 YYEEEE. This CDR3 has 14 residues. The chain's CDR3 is CAGSYQQGPYEQYF. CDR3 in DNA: TGTGCCGGCAGCTATCAGCAGGGGCCCTACGAGCAGTACTTC.

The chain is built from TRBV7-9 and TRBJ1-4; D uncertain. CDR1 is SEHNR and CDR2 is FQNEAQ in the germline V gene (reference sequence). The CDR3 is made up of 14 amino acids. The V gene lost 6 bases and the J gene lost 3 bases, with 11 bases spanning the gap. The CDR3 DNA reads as TGTGCCAGCAGAGGCCCCTCCCCTAATGAAAAACTGTTTTTT. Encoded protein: CASRGPSPNEKLFF.

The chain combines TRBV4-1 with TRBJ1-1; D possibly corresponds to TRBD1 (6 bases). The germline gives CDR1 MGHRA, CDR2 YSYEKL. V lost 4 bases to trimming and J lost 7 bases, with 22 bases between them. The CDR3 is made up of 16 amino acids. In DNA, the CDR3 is TGCGCCAGCAGCCTTAGACAGGCCCTCATTTGGGGTGAAGCTTTCTTT. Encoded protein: CASSLRQALIWGEAFF.

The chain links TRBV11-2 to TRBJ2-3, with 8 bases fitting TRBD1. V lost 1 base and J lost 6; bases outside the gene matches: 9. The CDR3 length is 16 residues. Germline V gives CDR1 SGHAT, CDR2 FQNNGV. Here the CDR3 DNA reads TGTGCCAGCAGCTTAGTCGTGTCAGGGGGCTGGGATACGCAGTATTTT. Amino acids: CASSLVVSGGWDTQYF.

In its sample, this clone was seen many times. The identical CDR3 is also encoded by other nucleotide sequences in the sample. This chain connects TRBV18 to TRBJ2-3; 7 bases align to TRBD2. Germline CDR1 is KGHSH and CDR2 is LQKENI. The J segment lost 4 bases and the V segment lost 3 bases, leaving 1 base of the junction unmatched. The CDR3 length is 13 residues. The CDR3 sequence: CASSPAGADTQYF. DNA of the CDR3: TGTGCCAGCTCACCGGCGGGGGCAGATACGCAGTATTTT.

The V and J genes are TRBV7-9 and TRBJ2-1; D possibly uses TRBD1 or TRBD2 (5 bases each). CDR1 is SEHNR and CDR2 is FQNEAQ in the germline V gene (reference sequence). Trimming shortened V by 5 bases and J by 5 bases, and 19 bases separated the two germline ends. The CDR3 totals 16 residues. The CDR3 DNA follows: TGTGCCAGCAGCCCCCCCGGGGCGCGAACTAACAATGAGCAGTTCTTC. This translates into CASSPPGARTNNEQFF.

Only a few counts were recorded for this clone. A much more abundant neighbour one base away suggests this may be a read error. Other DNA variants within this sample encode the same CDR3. CDR3: CASSDSSGSYNEQFF. The CDR3 nucleotides are TGTGCCAGCAGTGACTCTAGCGGCTCCTACAATGAGCAGTTCTTC. The genes are TRBV6-4 and TRBJ2-1, with D possibly being TRBD2 (6 bases). The germline gives CDR1 MRHNA, CDR2 SNTAGT. The V and J ends lost 0 bases and 0 bases respectively, with 6 bases between them. The CDR3 extends over 15 amino acids.

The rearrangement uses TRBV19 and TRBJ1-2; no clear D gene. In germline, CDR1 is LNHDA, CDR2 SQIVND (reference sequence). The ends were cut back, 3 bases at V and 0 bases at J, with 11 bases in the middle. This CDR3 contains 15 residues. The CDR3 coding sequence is TGTGCCAGTAGTATTAGGAGAATACCTAACTATGGCTACACCTTC. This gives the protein CASSIRRIPNYGYTF.

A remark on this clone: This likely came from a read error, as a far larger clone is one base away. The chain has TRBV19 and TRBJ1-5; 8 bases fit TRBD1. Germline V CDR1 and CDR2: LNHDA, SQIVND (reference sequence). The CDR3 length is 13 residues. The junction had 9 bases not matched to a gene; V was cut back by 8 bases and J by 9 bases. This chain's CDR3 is CASRTGGIRPQHF. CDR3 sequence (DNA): TGTGCCAGTCGCACAGGGGGGATTCGGCCCCAGCATTTT.